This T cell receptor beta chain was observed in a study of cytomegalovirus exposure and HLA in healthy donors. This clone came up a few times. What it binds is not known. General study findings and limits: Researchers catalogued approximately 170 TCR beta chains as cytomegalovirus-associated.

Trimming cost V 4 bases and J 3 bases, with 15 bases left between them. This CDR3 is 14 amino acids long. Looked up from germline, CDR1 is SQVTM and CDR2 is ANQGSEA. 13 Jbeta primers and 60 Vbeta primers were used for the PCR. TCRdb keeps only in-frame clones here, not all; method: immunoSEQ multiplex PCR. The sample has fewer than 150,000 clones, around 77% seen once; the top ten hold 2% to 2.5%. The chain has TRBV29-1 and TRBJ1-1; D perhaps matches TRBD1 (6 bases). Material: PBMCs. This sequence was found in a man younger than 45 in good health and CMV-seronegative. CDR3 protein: CSVAPGGWDTEAFF. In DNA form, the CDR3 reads TGCAGCGTTGCCCCGGGGGGCTGGGACACTGAAGCTTTCTTT.